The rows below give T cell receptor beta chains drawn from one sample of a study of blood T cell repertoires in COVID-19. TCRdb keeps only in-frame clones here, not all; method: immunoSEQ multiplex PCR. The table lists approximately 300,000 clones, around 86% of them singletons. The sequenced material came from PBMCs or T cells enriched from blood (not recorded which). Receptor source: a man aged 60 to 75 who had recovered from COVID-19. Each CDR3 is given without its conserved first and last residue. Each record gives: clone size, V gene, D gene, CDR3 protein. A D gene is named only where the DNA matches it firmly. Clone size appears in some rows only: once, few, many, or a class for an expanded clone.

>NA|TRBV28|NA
ASLRPQGNQPQH
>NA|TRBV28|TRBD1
ASSSPTGPSSNQPQH
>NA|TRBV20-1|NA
SASPNNSPLH
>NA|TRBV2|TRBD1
ASRAGQGYGYT
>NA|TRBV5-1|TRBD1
ASSSQGANTEAF
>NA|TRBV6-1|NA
ASSETRIQPQH
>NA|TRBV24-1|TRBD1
ATAGGSNSPLH
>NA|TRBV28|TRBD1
ASSSDRGRSNQPQH
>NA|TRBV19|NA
ASRASQTVNTEAF
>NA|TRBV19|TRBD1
ASTHGNRGDNQPQH
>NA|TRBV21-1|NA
ASSKTNYEQY
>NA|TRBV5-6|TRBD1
ASSRYDRVNSPLH
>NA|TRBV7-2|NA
ASSPWRAKNIQY
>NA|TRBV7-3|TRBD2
ASGTSGFYNEQF
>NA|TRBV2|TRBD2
ASSAQRGGLDTQY
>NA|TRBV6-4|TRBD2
ASSIAGGPHEQF
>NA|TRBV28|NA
ASSFGGGELF
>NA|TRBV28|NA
ASSPHLSTEGTDTQY
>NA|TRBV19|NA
ASSIDRGGAGELF
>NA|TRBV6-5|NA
ASMMSSYNSPLH
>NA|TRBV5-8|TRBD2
ASSLALLARPYNEQF
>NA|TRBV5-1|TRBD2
ASSLVAGTDTQY
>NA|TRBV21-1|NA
ASSKVKHSNQPQH
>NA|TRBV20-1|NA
SAAGNQPQH
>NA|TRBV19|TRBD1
ASSNWGQAVFEQY
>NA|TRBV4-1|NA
ASSQDSVGRTGANVLT
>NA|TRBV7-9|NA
ASSSPTRVGDTQY
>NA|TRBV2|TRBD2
ASRGLVETQY
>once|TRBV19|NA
ASSIGRGGLVEKLF
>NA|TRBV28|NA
ASSLTDNYYGYT
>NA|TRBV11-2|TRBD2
ASSSTSSGLAGSYNEQF
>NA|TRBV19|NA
ASSKPANPNYGYT
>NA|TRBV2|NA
ASRRTNGANEKLF
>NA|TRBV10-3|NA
AISEMRASTDTQY
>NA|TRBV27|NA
ASSLLGQHSNQPQH
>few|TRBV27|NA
ASSFQGFSNQPQH
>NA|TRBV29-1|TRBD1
SAYRGLNTGELF
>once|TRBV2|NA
ASRTGPISAGNTIY
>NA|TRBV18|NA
ASSPATGNSYEQY
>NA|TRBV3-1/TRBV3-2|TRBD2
ASSPPGTSGNNEQF
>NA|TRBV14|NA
ASSQDSGSALWTEKLF
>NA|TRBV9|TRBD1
ASSTGTGISNYGYT